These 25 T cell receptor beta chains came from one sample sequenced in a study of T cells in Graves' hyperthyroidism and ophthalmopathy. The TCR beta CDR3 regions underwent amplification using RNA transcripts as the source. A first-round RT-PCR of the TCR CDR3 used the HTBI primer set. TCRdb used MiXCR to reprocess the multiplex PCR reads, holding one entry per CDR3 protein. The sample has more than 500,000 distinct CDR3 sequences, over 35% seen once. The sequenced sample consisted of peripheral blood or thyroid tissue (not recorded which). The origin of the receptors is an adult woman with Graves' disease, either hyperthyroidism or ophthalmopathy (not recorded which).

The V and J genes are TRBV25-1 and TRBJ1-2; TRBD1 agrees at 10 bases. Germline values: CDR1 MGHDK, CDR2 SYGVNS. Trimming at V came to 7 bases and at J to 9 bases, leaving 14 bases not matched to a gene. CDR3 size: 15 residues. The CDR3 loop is CASTSTGQGPPRYTF. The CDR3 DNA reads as TGTGCCAGCACGTCCACGGGACAGGGGCCTCCTCGCTACACCTTC.

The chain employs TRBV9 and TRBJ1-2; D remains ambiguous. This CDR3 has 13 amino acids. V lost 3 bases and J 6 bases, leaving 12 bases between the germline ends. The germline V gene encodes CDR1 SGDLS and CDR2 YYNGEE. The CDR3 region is CASSEQERDGYTF. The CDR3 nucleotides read TGTGCCAGCAGCGAGCAGGAAAGGGATGGCTACACCTTC.

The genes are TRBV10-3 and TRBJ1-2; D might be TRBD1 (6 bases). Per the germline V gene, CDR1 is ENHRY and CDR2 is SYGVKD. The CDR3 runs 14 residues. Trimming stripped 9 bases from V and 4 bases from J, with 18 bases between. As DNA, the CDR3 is TGTGCCATAACCGATGGACAGATGATCTATGGCTACACCTTC. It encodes CAITDGQMIYGYTF.

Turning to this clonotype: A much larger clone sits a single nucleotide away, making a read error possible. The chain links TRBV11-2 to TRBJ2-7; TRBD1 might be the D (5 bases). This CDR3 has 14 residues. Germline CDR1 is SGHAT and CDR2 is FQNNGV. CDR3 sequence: CASSLEQGVYEQHF. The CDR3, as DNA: TGTGCCAGCAGCTTAGAGCAGGGCGTCTACGAGCAGCACTTC.

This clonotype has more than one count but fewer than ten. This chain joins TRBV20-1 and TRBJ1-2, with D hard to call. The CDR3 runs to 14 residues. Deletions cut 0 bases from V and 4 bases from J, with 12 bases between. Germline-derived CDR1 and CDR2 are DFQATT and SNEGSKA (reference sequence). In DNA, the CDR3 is TGCAGTGCTAGAGACCCCACCCTGGCCTATGGCTACACCTTC. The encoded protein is CSARDPTLAYGYTF.

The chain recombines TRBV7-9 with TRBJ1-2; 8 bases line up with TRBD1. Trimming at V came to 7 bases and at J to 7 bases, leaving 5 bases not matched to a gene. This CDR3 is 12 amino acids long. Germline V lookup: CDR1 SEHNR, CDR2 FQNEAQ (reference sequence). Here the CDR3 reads CASTGTGSGYTF. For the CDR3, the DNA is TGTGCCAGCACCGGGACAGGCAGTGGCTACACCTTC.

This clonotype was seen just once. The CDR3 spells CSSGRNTGELFF. CDR3 sequence (DNA): TGCAGTAGCGGGAGGAACACCGGGGAGCTGTTTTTT. The chain joins TRBV20-1 to TRBJ2-2; TRBD2 aligns across 8 bases. Germline CDR1 is DFQATT and CDR2 is SNEGSKA (reference sequence). The CDR3 length is 12 residues. After removal of 8 bases from V and 1 base from J, the junction contained 0 bases not matched to a gene.

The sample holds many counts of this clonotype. CDR3 protein: CASSTGDPSYEQYF. The CDR3 DNA sequence: TGCGCCAGCAGTACAGGAGACCCCTCCTACGAGCAGTACTTC. The V gene is TRBV5-1, the J gene TRBJ2-7, with D perhaps TRBD1 (5 bases). The CDR3 length is 14 residues. The germline V gene has CDR1 SGHRS and CDR2 YFSETQ. V lost 5 bases and J lost 0, with 12 bases in between.

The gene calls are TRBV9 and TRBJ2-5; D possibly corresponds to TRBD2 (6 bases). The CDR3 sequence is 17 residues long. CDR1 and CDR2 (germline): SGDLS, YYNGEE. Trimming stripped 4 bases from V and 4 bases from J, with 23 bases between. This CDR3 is CASSQGAGSTIGETQYF. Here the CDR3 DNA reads TGTGCCAGCAGCCAAGGTGCGGGGTCAACTATCGGAGAGACCCAGTACTTC.

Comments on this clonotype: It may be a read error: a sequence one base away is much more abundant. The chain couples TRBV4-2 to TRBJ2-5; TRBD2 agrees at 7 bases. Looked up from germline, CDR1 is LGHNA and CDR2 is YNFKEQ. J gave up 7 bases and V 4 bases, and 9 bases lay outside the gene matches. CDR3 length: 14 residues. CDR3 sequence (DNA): TGTGCCAGCAGCCCTATGGGCGGGAGAGGGACCCAGTACTTC. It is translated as CASSPMGGRGTQYF.

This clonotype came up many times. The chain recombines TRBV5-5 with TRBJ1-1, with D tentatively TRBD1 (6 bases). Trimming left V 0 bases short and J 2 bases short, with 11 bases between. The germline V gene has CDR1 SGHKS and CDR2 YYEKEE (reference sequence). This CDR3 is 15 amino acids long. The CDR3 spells CASSLATGANTEAFF. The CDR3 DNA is TGTGCCAGCAGCTTGGCCACGGGGGCTAACACTGAAGCTTTCTTT.

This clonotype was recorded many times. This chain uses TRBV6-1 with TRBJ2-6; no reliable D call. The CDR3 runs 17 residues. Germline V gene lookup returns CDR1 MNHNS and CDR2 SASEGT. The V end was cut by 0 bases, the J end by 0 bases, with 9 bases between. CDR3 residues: CASSEARRLSGANVLTF. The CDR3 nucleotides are TGTGCCAGCAGTGAAGCGCGGCGACTCTCTGGGGCCAACGTCCTGACTTTC.

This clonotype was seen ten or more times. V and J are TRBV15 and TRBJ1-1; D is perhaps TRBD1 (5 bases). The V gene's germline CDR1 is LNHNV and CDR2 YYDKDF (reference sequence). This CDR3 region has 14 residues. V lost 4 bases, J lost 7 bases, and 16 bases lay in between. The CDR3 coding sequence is TGTGCCACCAGCATTGACATTACGGGGGTTGAAGCTTTCTTT. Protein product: CATSIDITGVEAFF.

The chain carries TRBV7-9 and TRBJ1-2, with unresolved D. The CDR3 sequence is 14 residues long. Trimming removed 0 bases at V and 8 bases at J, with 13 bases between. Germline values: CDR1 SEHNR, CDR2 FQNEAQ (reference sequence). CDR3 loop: CASSLASSVQGYTF. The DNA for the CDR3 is TGTGCCAGCAGCTTAGCCAGTAGCGTGCAAGGCTACACCTTC. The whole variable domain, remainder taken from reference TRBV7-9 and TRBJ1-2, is DTGVSQNPRHKITKRGQNVTFRCDPISEHNRLYWYRQTLGQGPEFLTYFQNEAQLEKSRLLSDRFSAERPKGSFSTLEIQRTEQGDSAMYLCASSLASSVQGYTFGSGTRLTVV.

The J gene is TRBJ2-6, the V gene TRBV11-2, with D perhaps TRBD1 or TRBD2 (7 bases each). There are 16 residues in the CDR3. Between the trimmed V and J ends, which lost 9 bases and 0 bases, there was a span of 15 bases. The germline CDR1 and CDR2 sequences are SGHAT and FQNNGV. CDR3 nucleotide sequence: TGTGCCAGGAGCGGGACAGAGTTCTCTGGGGCCAACGTCCTGACTTTC. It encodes CARSGTEFSGANVLTF.

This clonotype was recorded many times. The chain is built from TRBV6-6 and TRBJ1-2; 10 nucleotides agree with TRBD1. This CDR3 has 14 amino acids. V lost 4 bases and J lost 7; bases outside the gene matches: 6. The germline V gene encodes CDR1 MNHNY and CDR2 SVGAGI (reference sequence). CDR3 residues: CASSLDRGNSGYTF. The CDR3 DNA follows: TGTGCCAGCAGTTTGGACAGGGGGAATAGTGGCTACACCTTC.

The CDR3 loop reads CSARDGNGGAGQETQYF. Here the CDR3 DNA reads TGCAGTGCTAGAGATGGCAATGGGGGCGCTGGCCAAGAGACCCAGTACTTC. The chain uses TRBV20-1 and TRBJ2-5, with TRBD1 as a possible D gene (6 bases). The CDR3 loop spans 17 amino acids. Trimming left V 0 bases short and J 1 base short, with 18 bases between. From germline, CDR1 is DFQATT and CDR2 SNEGSKA (reference sequence).

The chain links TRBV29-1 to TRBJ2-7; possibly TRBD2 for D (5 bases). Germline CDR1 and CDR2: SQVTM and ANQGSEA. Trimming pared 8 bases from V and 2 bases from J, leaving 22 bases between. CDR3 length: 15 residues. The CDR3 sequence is CSLMGSGRSTYEQYF. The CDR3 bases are TGCAGCTTGATGGGGAGTGGCCGGTCGACCTACGAGCAGTACTTC.

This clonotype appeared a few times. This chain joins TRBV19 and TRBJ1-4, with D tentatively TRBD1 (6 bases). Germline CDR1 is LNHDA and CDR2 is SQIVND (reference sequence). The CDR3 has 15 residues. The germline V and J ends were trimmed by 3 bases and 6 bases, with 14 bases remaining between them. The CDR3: CASSILTQGDEKLFF. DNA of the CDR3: TGTGCCAGTAGTATCCTAACACAGGGAGATGAAAAACTGTTTTTT.

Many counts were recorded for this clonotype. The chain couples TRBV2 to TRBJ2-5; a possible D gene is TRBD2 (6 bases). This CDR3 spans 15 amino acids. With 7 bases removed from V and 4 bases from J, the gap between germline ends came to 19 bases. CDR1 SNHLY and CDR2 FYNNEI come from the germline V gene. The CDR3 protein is CASNEEGRLGETQYF. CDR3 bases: TGTGCCAGCAATGAGGAGGGGCGGCTCGGAGAGACCCAGTACTTC.

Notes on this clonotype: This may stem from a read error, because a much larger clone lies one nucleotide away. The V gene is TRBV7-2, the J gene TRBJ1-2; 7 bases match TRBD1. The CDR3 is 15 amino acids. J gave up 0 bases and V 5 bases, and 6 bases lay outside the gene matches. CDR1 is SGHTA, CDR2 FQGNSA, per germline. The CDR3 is CASSPGGVANYGYTF. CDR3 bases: TGTGCCAGCAGCCCAGGGGGGGTAGCTAACTATGGCTACACCTTC.

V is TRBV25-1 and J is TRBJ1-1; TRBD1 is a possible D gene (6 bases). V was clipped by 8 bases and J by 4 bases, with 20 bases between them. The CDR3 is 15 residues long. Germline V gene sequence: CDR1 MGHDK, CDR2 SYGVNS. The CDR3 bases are TGTGCCAGCGCCCAGGACAGCAGTTCCACCACTGAAGCTTTCTTT. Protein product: CASAQDSSSTTEAFF.

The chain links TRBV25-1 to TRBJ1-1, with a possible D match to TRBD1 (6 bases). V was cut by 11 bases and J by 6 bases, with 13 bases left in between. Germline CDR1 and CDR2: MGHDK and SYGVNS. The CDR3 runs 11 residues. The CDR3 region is CAAQGSSEAFF. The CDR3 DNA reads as TGTGCCGCGCAGGGGAGCTCTGAAGCTTTCTTT.

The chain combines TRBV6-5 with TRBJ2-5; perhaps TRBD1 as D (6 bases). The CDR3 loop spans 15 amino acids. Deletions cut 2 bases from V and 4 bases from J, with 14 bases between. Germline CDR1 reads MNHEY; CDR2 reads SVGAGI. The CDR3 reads CASSYTWDTLETQYF. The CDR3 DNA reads TGTGCCAGCAGTTACACGTGGGACACCCTAGAGACCCAGTACTTC.

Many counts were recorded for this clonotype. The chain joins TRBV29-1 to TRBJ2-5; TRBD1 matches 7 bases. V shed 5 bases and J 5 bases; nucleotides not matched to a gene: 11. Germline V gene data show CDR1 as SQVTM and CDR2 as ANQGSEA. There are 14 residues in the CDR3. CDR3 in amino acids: CSVSDRDVVETQYF. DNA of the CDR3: TGCAGCGTTTCCGACAGGGATGTGGTCGAGACCCAGTACTTC. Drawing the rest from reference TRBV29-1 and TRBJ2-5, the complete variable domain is SAVISQKPSRDICQRGTSLTIQCQVDSQVTMMFWYRQQPGQSLTLIATANQGSEATYESGFVIDKFPISRPNLTFSTLTVSNMSPEDSSIYLCSVSDRDVVETQYFGPGTRLLVL.